This entry features one TCR beta chain sequence. Donors, healthy HIV-negative adults, lacked recent acute infections or vaccinations. Germline V gene sequence: CDR1 SGHRS, CDR2 YFSETQ. The CDR3 consists of 16 residues. V shed 4 bases, J shed 1 base, and the junction held 3 bases outside the gene matches. This sample is part of a study of shared clonotypes between healthy human individuals. Original methodology: ImmunoSEQ output lacked quality scores and full-length reads, limiting matched filtering. Only in-frame clones appear in the TCRdb table, and some are missing; sequencing was by immunoSEQ multiplex PCR. V and J calls and clone size are those listed in that table; D and trimming were worked out from the DNA. The sample has some 980,000 clones, 76% seen once; the top ten hold about 1.5%.

Sequences were obtained from memory CD4+ T cells sorted from blood. Subset of the sample: CD45RA-negative fraction. The chain joins TRBV5-1 to TRBJ2-3; 13 bases fit TRBD2. The source of this sequence is a man between 18 and 29 years old in good health. In nucleotides, the CDR3 is TGCGCCAGCAGCACCGGACTAGCGGGGGGCACAGATACGCAGTATTTT. Translated: CASSTGLAGGTDTQYF. The entire variable domain, with the rest obtained from reference TRBV5-1 and TRBJ2-3, is as follows: KAGVTQTPRYLIKTRGQQVTLSCSPISGHRSVSWYQQTPGQGLQFLFEYFSETQRNKGNFPGRFSGRQFSNSRSEMNVSTLELGDSALYLCASSTGLAGGTDTQYFGPGTRLTVL.